The 23 T cell receptor beta chains below were found in one sample sequenced in a study of blood T cell repertoires in COVID-19. TCRdb keeps only in-frame clones here, not all; method: immunoSEQ multiplex PCR. The table records around 100,000 clones, about 85% of them present only once. Sequencing was carried out using peripheral blood. These receptors were collected from a human donor in a cohort sampled during active COVID-19.

The chain links TRBV7-2 to TRBJ1-2; no clear D. This CDR3 has 12 residues. From germline, CDR1 is SGHTA and CDR2 FQGNSA. The V end was cut by 5 bases, the J end by 8 bases, with 12 bases between. This CDR3 is CASSADREGYTF. The CDR3 nucleotides are TGTGCCAGCAGCGCGGACCGGGAAGGCTACACCTTC.

Here the CDR3 reads CATSGESNQPQHF. In DNA, the CDR3 is TGTGCCACCAGTGGGGAGAGCAATCAGCCCCAGCATTTT. The chain uses TRBV24-1 and TRBJ1-5; D unclear. The CDR3 is made up of 13 amino acids. V gave up 5 bases and J gave up 1 base, with 5 bases separating them. The germline gives CDR1 KGHDR, CDR2 SFDVKD.

Notes on this clone: The same CDR3 can be traced to other DNA sequences in this sample. The chain has TRBV6-5 and TRBJ1-5; D not certain. CDR3 length equals 14 residues. Germline V CDR1 and CDR2: MNHEY, SVGAGI. The V gene lost 6 bases and the J gene lost 0 bases, with 9 bases spanning the gap. CDR3 amino acids: CASRGGYSNQPQHF. In nucleotides, the CDR3 is TGTGCCAGCAGGGGAGGGTATAGCAATCAGCCCCAGCATTTT.

The rearrangement joins TRBV6-5 to TRBJ2-1; 8 nucleotides align to TRBD1. The CDR3 has 14 residues. With V trimmed by 5 bases and J by 4 bases, 4 bases remained unmatched. The germline gives CDR1 MNHEY, CDR2 SVGAGI. The CDR3 reads CASSQGAQYNEQFF. CDR3 bases: TGTGCCAGCAGTCAGGGGGCGCAGTACAATGAGCAGTTCTTC.

The CDR3 DNA sequence: TGTGCCAGCAGCTCCGGCGACTCGGAAGCTTTCTTT. Translated, it gives CASSSGDSEAFF. The V and J genes are TRBV7-9 and TRBJ1-1; D is unclear. The germline gives CDR1 SEHNR, CDR2 FQNEAQ (reference sequence). V lost 4 bases and J 8 bases, leaving 11 bases between the germline ends. The CDR3 sequence is 12 residues long.

The chain has TRBV19 and TRBJ1-3; 8 bases are shared with TRBD1. After removal of 4 bases from V and 4 bases from J, the junction contained 3 bases not matched to a gene. The germline V gene encodes CDR1 LNHDA and CDR2 SQIVND (reference sequence). The CDR3 is made up of 14 amino acids. The CDR3 DNA reads as TGTGCCAGTAGTAGACAGGGGCCCGGAAACACCATATATTTT. The encoded protein is CASSRQGPGNTIYF.

At least ten counts were recorded for this clone. This sample also contains other DNA sequences that code for the same CDR3. The gene calls are TRBV9 and TRBJ2-7; tentatively, D is TRBD2 (6 bases). This CDR3 region has 14 residues. CDR1 and CDR2 (germline): SGDLS, YYNGEE. V was clipped by 0 bases and J by 1 base, with 8 bases between them. The CDR3 sequence is CASSVGSGSYEQYF. The CDR3 DNA sequence: TGTGCCAGCAGCGTAGGGAGCGGGTCCTACGAGCAGTACTTC.

The chain has TRBV28 and TRBJ2-7, with 8 positions matching TRBD2. Germline-derived CDR1 and CDR2 are MDHEN and SYDVKM. The CDR3 is made up of 16 amino acids. The V and J ends lost 5 bases and 2 bases, in that order; junction bases with no gene match: 11. The CDR3 coding sequence is TGTGCCAGCAGTCCGAACCCTAGCGGGTTAACCTACGAGCAGTACTTC. Translation gives CASSPNPSGLTYEQYF.

This clone was counted a single time. The V call is TRBV7-2, the J call TRBJ1-1; weak D call: TRBD1 (5 bases). V was shortened by 1 base and J by 0 bases, with 9 bases between the two germline ends. The CDR3 is 15 residues long. CDR1 and CDR2 (germline): SGHTA, FQGNSA. Written as DNA, the CDR3 is TGTGCCAGCAGCTTAGTATCAGGGATGAACACTGAAGCTTTCTTT. Encoded protein: CASSLVSGMNTEAFF.

This chain connects TRBV24-1 to TRBJ2-3; TRBD1 aligns across 12 bases. The CDR3 totals 16 residues. After removal of 5 bases from V and 2 bases from J, the junction contained 4 bases not matched to a gene. The germline V gene encodes CDR1 KGHDR and CDR2 SFDVKD. The CDR3 loop is CATSVPGQGATDTQYF. In nucleotides, the CDR3 is TGTGCCACCAGTGTCCCGGGACAGGGGGCCACAGATACGCAGTATTTT.

J is TRBJ2-3 and V is TRBV18, with 9 bases matching TRBD1. Germline lookup yields CDR1 KGHSH and CDR2 LQKENI. V dropped 2 bases and J dropped 0; count of bases not matched to a gene: 3. This CDR3 comprises 16 residues. This chain's CDR3 is CASSPSGQGSTDTQYF. DNA of the CDR3: TGTGCCAGCTCACCATCCGGACAGGGGAGCACAGATACGCAGTATTTT.

This clone has just a few counts. V gene TRBV10-3 combines with J gene TRBJ1-6, with a possible D match to TRBD1 (5 bases). The germline V and J ends were trimmed by 10 bases and 9 bases, with 19 bases remaining between them. Per the germline V gene, CDR1 is ENHRY and CDR2 is SYGVKD. The CDR3 has 14 residues. The chain's CDR3 is CATAATGEGSPLHF. CDR3 sequence (DNA): TGTGCCACCGCCGCGACGGGGGAAGGTTCACCCCTCCACTTT.

A single count supports this clone. V is TRBV9 and J is TRBJ1-3; possible D gene TRBD1, 6 bases. Germline CDR1 and CDR2: SGDLS and YYNGEE. This CDR3 is built from 14 residues. V was trimmed by 4 bases and J by 2 bases, leaving 10 bases between them. CDR3 DNA: TGTGCCAGCAGCCTCCGGGACACTGGAAACACCATATATTTT. This sequence encodes CASSLRDTGNTIYF. Combining the CDR3 with reference TRBV9 and TRBJ1-3 gives the whole variable domain DSGVTQTPKHLITATGQRVTLRCSPRSGDLSVYWYQQSLDQGLQFLIQYYNGEERAKGNILERFSAQQFPDLHSELNLSSLELGDSALYFCASSLRDTGNTIYFGEGSWLTVV.

The CDR3 is CASSQETVTQYF. CDR3 coding DNA: TGTGCCAGCAGCCAAGAGACTGTGACCCAGTACTTC. This chain uses TRBV3-1 (or the pseudogene TRBV3-2) with TRBJ2-5; D is ambiguous. V shed 0 bases and J shed 7 bases, with 6 bases lying between them. The CDR3 extends over 12 amino acids. CDR1 and CDR2 (germline): LGHDT, YNNKEL (reference sequence).

The V call is TRBV6-5, the J call TRBJ1-6, with 8 bases matching TRBD1. Germline V CDR1 and CDR2: MNHEY, SVGAGI. The CDR3 is made up of 15 amino acids. The trim removed 6 bases at V and 10 bases at J, leaving 11 bases unmatched. The CDR3 DNA reads TGTGCCAGCAGCCGCGGACAGGGACCGGGATCACCCCTCCACTTT. Translation: CASSRGQGPGSPLHF.

The CDR3 loop is CASSYGGISYNEQFF. CDR3 bases: TGTGCCAGCAGTTACGGGGGGATCTCCTACAATGAGCAGTTCTTC. V gene TRBV6-5 combines with J gene TRBJ2-1; tentatively, D is TRBD2 (6 bases). Germline loops: CDR1 MNHEY, CDR2 SVGAGI. V was clipped by 2 bases and J by 0 bases, with 8 bases between them. This CDR3 region has 15 residues.

This clone was observed a single time. This chain links TRBV12-3 or TRBV12-4 with TRBJ2-4; possibly TRBD1 for D (6 bases). CDR3 length: 13 amino acids. Trimming left V 3 bases short and J 15 bases short, with 18 bases between. The CDR3 region is CASSLGPGTSLYF. The CDR3 DNA reads TGTGCCAGCAGTTTGGGTCCCGGGACATCCTTGTACTTC.

This sequence joins TRBV3-1 (or the pseudogene TRBV3-2) and TRBJ2-7; TRBD2 is a possible D gene (6 bases). The CDR3 has 14 residues. Trimming took 0 bases from V and 1 from J, leaving 7 bases between them. Germline V lookup: CDR1 LGHDT, CDR2 YNNKEL (reference sequence). The CDR3 protein is CASSQEGGSYEQYF. The CDR3 nucleotides read TGTGCCAGCAGCCAAGAGGGGGGATCCTACGAGCAGTACTTC.

V is TRBV10-3 and J is TRBJ2-3; TRBD2 aligns across 10 bases. CDR3 length equals 13 residues. V was clipped by 8 bases and J by 5 bases; unmatched bases: 4. Germline-derived CDR1 and CDR2 are ENHRY and SYGVKD. CDR3 sequence reads: CAIAAGGRDTQYF. The CDR3 DNA reads as TGTGCCATCGCAGCGGGGGGGCGAGATACGCAGTATTTT.

V and J are TRBV10-3 and TRBJ1-1, with 8 bases that match TRBD1. The junction had 8 bases not matched to a gene; V was cut back by 6 bases and J by 8 bases. Germline CDR1 and CDR2: ENHRY and SYGVKD. The CDR3 covers 13 residues. The CDR3 loop reads CAISRDRTEEAFF. In DNA form, the CDR3 reads TGTGCCATCAGCCGGGACAGGACCGAAGAAGCTTTCTTT.

The chain carries TRBV11-3 and TRBJ2-3, with D possibly being TRBD2 (6 bases). The CDR3 runs 18 residues. Trimming removed 3 bases at V and 3 bases at J, with 22 bases between. In germline, CDR1 is SGHNT, CDR2 YENEEA. CDR3 coding DNA: TGTGCCAGCAGCTTCGGCGGAACGGGACTTCGGGGGACAGATACGCAGTATTTT. It translates to CASSFGGTGLRGTDTQYF. The full variable domain, with the rest looked up from reference TRBV11-3 and TRBJ2-3, is EAGVVQSPRYKIIEKKQPVAFWCNPISGHNTLYWYLQNLGQGPELLIRYENEEAVDDSQLPKDRFSAERLKGVDSTLKIQPAELGDSAVYLCASSFGGTGLRGTDTQYFGPGTRLTVL.

This sequence joins TRBV5-4 and TRBJ2-2; 7 bases fit TRBD1. This CDR3 is 18 amino acids long. The germline V gene encodes CDR1 SGHNT and CDR2 YYREEE (reference sequence). The ends lost 4 bases at V and 2 bases at J; junction bases unmatched: 14. CDR3 region: CASSQASSGTVNTGELFF. The CDR3, as DNA: TGTGCCAGCAGCCAAGCCTCATCCGGGACAGTTAACACCGGGGAGCTGTTTTTT.

The sample holds one count of this clone. This chain links TRBV5-6 with TRBJ2-7; 9 positions agree with TRBD1. The CDR3 is 14 amino acids. With 0 bases clipped from V and 2 bases from J, the junction kept 0 bases outside the gene matches. From germline, CDR1 is SGHDT and CDR2 YYEEEE. The CDR3 region is CASSLGQGAYEQYF. CDR3 coding DNA: TGTGCCAGCAGCTTGGGACAGGGGGCCTACGAGCAGTACTTC.